What follows are 14 T cell receptor beta chains derived from one specimen sequenced in a study of T cell changes during pregnancy in multiple sclerosis. The repertoire was sequenced with immunoSEQ multiplex PCR; TCRdb's copy has only in-frame clones and lacks some. Counted here are 93,000 or so clones, 75% to 95% occurring once; the ten biggest clones make up 0.9% to 0.95%. Sequencing was performed on peripheral blood, taken before pregnancy. Source of these receptors: a female donor with multiple sclerosis, enrolled in a pregnancy study.

The chain couples TRBV10-3 to TRBJ2-7; 7 nucleotides line up with TRBD1. V dropped 0 bases and J dropped 5; count of bases not matched to a gene: 4. Germline CDR1 and CDR2: ENHRY and SYGVKD. The CDR3 contains 14 residues. CDR3 region: CAISESRTGDEQYF. The CDR3 DNA reads TGTGCCATCAGTGAGTCTCGGACAGGCGACGAGCAGTACTTC.

The rearrangement uses TRBV4-3 and TRBJ2-1, with 8 nucleotides matching TRBD2. From germline, CDR1 is LGHNA and CDR2 YSLEER. The J segment lost 8 bases and the V segment lost 0 bases, leaving 9 bases of the junction unmatched. The CDR3 covers 16 residues. This chain's CDR3 is CASSQEARGVTYEQFF. The CDR3, as DNA: TGCGCCAGCAGCCAAGAGGCGCGGGGGGTTACCTATGAGCAGTTCTTC.

This clone showed up just once. The V gene is TRBV5-1, the J gene TRBJ2-4; a weak D match, TRBD1 (7 bases). This CDR3 contains 13 residues. Germline V gives CDR1 SGHRS, CDR2 YFSETQ. V lost 4 bases and J lost 8, with 13 bases in between. CDR3 residues: CASSGGQGDIQYF. CDR3 bases: TGCGCCAGCAGCGGGGGGCAGGGGGACATTCAGTACTTC.

In regard to this clone: The same CDR3 is also encoded by other DNA sequences in this sample. The CDR3 spells CASSSGLADYNEQFF. The CDR3 bases are TGCGCCAGCAGCTCGGGACTAGCGGACTACAATGAGCAGTTCTTC. The rearrangement uses TRBV5-1 and TRBJ2-1, with TRBD2 identical over 11 bases. The J segment lost 3 bases and the V segment lost 3 bases, leaving 2 bases of the junction unmatched. The CDR3 runs to 15 residues. Germline V lookup: CDR1 SGHRS, CDR2 YFSETQ.

V and J are TRBV29-1 and TRBJ2-7; the match to TRBD1 covers 7 bases. Per germline, CDR1 SQVTM and CDR2 ANQGSEA. Losses at the gene ends were 3 bases for V and 6 bases for J; bases not matched to a gene: 5. This CDR3 is built from 12 residues. Here the CDR3 reads CSVETGLGEQYF. The CDR3 coding sequence is TGCAGCGTTGAGACAGGGCTGGGCGAGCAGTACTTC.

This chain links TRBV11-3 with TRBJ2-6; the D gene is possibly TRBD1 (5 bases). This CDR3 spans 16 amino acids. Per germline, CDR1 SGHNT and CDR2 YENEEA. The V gene lost 6 bases and the J gene lost 2 bases, with 14 bases spanning the gap. The CDR3 sequence is CASSQPLGPGANVLTF. The CDR3 bases are TGTGCCAGCAGTCAACCCTTGGGGCCTGGGGCCAACGTCCTGACTTTC.

The CDR3 here is CASSQAGLAGLREQYF. The CDR3 DNA is TGCGCCAGCAGCCAAGCGGGACTAGCGGGACTACGCGAGCAGTACTTC. This sequence joins TRBV4-1 and TRBJ2-7; 13 bases are shared with TRBD2. V shed 1 base and J 6 bases; nucleotides not matched to a gene: 6. The CDR3 is made up of 16 amino acids. Germline loops: CDR1 MGHRA, CDR2 YSYEKL.

The chain links TRBV5-3 to TRBJ2-5, with TRBD2 matching 10 bases. TRBV5-3 is sorted into the ORF group, with uncertain function. V trimming: 1 base; J trimming: 5 bases; junction bases outside the gene matches: 8. The CDR3 is 16 residues long. CDR3 coding DNA: TGTGCCAGAAGCTTGACTAGCGGGAAACATTGGGAGACCCAGTACTTC. Its translation is CARSLTSGKHWETQYF.

This clone was detected a few times. The CDR3 sequence is CASSGLRNSPLHF. The DNA for the CDR3 is TGCGCCAGCTCTGGGCTCAGAAATTCACCCCTCCACTTT. The chain carries TRBV5-1 and TRBJ1-6, with D unresolved. V was pared by 7 bases and J by 7 bases, with 12 bases between. CDR3 length: 13 residues. Germline CDR1 reads SGHRS; CDR2 reads YFSETQ.

The J gene is TRBJ1-2, the V gene TRBV5-1; TRBD1 agrees at 8 bases. From germline, CDR1 is SGHRS and CDR2 YFSETQ. There are 15 residues in the CDR3. The V gene end was trimmed by 4 bases and the J gene end by 4 bases; junction bases not matched to a gene: 9. Here the CDR3 DNA reads TGCGCCAGCAGCCCAAACACAGGGGGGGCCTATGGCTACACCTTC. Translating it yields CASSPNTGGAYGYTF.

This chain connects TRBV7-2 to TRBJ2-1; 8 bases agree with TRBD1. Looked up from germline, CDR1 is SGHTA and CDR2 is FQGNSA. The CDR3 is made up of 15 amino acids. Trimming took 5 bases from V and 5 from J; bases not matched to a gene: 8. CDR3 loop: CASSTGQGRDNEQFF. The CDR3 DNA reads TGTGCCAGCAGCACCGGACAGGGAAGGGACAATGAGCAGTTCTTC.

This clone occurred once. The chain recombines TRBV18 with TRBJ2-1; perhaps TRBD2 as D (6 bases). Trimming took off 0 bases at V and 6 bases at J, with 12 bases between the two ends. In germline, CDR1 is KGHSH, CDR2 LQKENI. The CDR3 length is 15 residues. The CDR3: CASSPPQLATNEQFF. CDR3 DNA sequence: TGTGCCAGCTCACCACCTCAACTAGCTACCAATGAGCAGTTCTTC.

A note on this clone: Different DNA sequences within this sample yield the same CDR3. The chain is built from TRBV9 and TRBJ1-1; TRBD1 is a possible D gene (6 bases). Germline CDR1 reads SGDLS; CDR2 reads YYNGEE. V dropped 3 bases and J dropped 1 base, with 10 bases sitting between them. The CDR3 consists of 14 residues. The CDR3 sequence: CASSAQTGNTEAFF. The CDR3 DNA follows: TGTGCCAGCAGCGCCCAGACAGGGAACACTGAAGCTTTCTTT.

The J gene is TRBJ2-7, the V gene TRBV25-1; TRBD1 agrees at 8 bases. The CDR3 has 15 residues. With V trimmed by 6 bases and J by 2 bases, 9 bases remained unmatched. Germline CDR1 MGHDK, CDR2 SYGVNS. DNA for the CDR3: TGTGCCAGCAGAGGGGACAGGCCCTCTACCTACGAGCAGTACTTC. It translates to CASRGDRPSTYEQYF.